This T cell receptor beta chain is drawn from a study of T cells in Graves' hyperthyroidism and ophthalmopathy (dated by TCRdb to 2018 to 2020). In the study overall: Peripheral blood samples were taken at the time of initial diagnosis, prior to any treatment. A discovery cohort of about a hundred patients, about 40 with Graves' ophthalmopathy and roughly 59 with stable Graves' hyperthyroidism, was used to find distinguishing TCR V-J signatures. Prospective prediction of ophthalmopathy was tested in an independent validation cohort of 18 hyperthyroidism patients and 17 patients who later progressed to ophthalmopathy. The roughly 94 discovery patients were randomly split 7:3 into training and test sets. The study also compared thyroid tissue and blood T-cell repertoires from about six Graves' hyperthyroidism patients. After sampling, hyperthyroidism patients received methimazole starting at 30 mg daily, and ophthalmopathy patients received high-dose intravenous methylprednisolone. The paper describes TCR Vbeta CDR3 sequencing of 140 or so peripheral blood samples, made up of under 50 ophthalmopathy patients, 70 to 80 hyperthyroidism patients and around 17 progressor patients.

TCR beta CDR3 regions were amplified from RNA transcripts. For the first round of RT-PCR on the TCR CDR3, the HTBI primer set was used together with the Qiagen OneStep RT-PCR kit. Libraries were constructed in a second round of multiplex PCR, after which size selection and purification were performed. The libraries were sequenced on an Illumina HiSeq2000 using paired-end 100 bp reads. The original pipeline was this. SOAPnuke was used to process the raw data, removing reads that contained adapters or uncalled bases, had a mean Phred below 15, or lacked an exact match to the constant primer or identifier. COPE v1.2.5 was used to merge the high-quality paired reads, and each unique nucleotide sequence was defined as a clonotype. Clonotypes were aligned to IMGT TRBV, TRBD and TRBJ reference segments using MiTCR v1.1. The analysis included only V-J combinations with a frequency above 0.0001, which together covered roughly 99% of the repertoires. The TCS score was defined as the ratio of F50 (clonal expansion) to E x V (chaos), calculated using BLOSUM62-based TCRdist between CDR3 peptides within each V-J. Welch's t-statistics and random forest reduced fewer than 600 V-J features to roughly 13, which were used in a naive Bayes classifier (R e1071). In-frame beta chains were kept once TCRdb had trimmed the public reads at Q25 with fastp and called clones with MiXCR. Each record represents a unique CDR3 protein, reported with the most common genes and DNA among its rows. In this record, the V and J calls reflect TCRdb's handling and not the investigators' own analysis. For this sample the table gives under 450,000 distinct CDR3 sequences, of which about 15% were detected only once. The ten largest clones take up over 12% of the sample.

The paper's findings and limits, for the study overall: Sample size was not statistically predetermined, and blinding of investigators to group allocation was not performed. In validation, the model predicted progression to ophthalmopathy a median of about 6.5 months before onset, with 65% to 71% sensitivity and 72.22% specificity. Most expanded thyroid clonotypes (frequency above 0.001) were also detected in blood, suggesting blood repertoires may reflect thyroid immune responses. A 13 V-J signature model separated ophthalmopathy from stable hyperthyroidism, with about 88% sensitivity and roughly 84% specificity in cross-validation and 80%/75% in testing.

Stable Graves' hyperthyroidism was defined as the absence of progression to ophthalmopathy over 18 months of follow-up. Hyperthyroidism patients were newly diagnosed, had a disease duration of under 2 months, and were aged 18 to 65 years. The study excluded patients with uncontrolled infections, other autoimmune diseases, pregnancy or lactation. Clinical symptoms, serum thyroxine and TRAb, thyroid ultrasound, and orbital computed tomography formed the basis for the diagnoses. PBMCs were isolated from about 9 ml of fresh peripheral blood by Ficoll-Paque density gradient centrifugation. Total RNA was extracted using Trizol reagent, and RNA quality was assessed on an Agilent 2100 Bioanalyzer. This clonotype was seen at least ten times. What antigen it recognizes has not been identified. No per-base quality is available; no much larger clone lies one base away. The clonotype comes from a woman between 18 and 29 years old with Graves' hyperthyroidism. Sequenced sample: blood.

CDR3 sequence: CASSQDRGANEKLFF. In nucleotide form, the sequence is TGTGCCAGCAGCCAAGACAGGGGAGCTAATGAAAAACTGTTTTTT. The rearranged segments are TRBV3-1 and TRBJ1-4; TRBD1 is a weak D gene call, 6 bases matching. CDR1 LGHDT and CDR2 YNNKEL were looked up in the germline V gene (reference sequence). The cysteine opens and the phenylalanine closes a CDR3 of 15 amino acids. Of the read, only the CDR3 DNA is kept; its 45 bases are in frame from base 1. Trimming at the junction amounts to 0 bases on V and 3 bases on J, and the germline ends lie 8 bases apart.